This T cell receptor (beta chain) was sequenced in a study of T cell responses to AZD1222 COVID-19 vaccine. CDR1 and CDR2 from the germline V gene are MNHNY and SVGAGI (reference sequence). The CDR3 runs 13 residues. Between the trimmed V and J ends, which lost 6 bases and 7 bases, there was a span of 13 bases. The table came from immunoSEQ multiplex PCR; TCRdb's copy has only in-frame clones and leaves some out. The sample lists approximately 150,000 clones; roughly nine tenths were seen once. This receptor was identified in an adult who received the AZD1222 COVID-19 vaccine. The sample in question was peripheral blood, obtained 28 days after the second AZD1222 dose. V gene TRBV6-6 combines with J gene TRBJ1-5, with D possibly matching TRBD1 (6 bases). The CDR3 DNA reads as TGTGCCAGCAGCCTACAGGGAGAACAGCCCCAGCATTTT. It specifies CASSLQGEQPQHF.